In this sample, the clone carrying this TCR beta chain turned up a few times. Other DNA variants within this sample encode the same CDR3. V lost 0 bases to trimming and J lost 3 bases, with 6 bases between them. The germline V gene encodes CDR1 SGHRS and CDR2 YFSETQ. This CDR3 spans 13 amino acids. These data are taken from a study of blood T cell repertoires in COVID-19. Study details: The analysed material was cDNA or gDNA that came from T cells, B-cell-depleted T cells, or PBMCs.

Original methodology: Researchers report that nucleated cell counts were estimated from reference gene primer amplification. The repertoire was sequenced with immunoSEQ multiplex PCR; TCRdb's copy has only in-frame clones and lacks some. D and trimming were read from the DNA, whereas the V and J calls and clone size are those reported in that table. The sample contains some 220,000 clones, more than 80% of which appear only once. The genes are TRBV5-1 and TRBJ1-2; D is ambiguous. Sequenced sample: peripheral blood. This receptor was taken from a young woman with COVID-19, enrolled during active disease. The CDR3 region is CASSLDSYYGYTF. In DNA form, the CDR3 reads TGCGCCAGCAGCTTGGACAGCTACTATGGCTACACCTTC.